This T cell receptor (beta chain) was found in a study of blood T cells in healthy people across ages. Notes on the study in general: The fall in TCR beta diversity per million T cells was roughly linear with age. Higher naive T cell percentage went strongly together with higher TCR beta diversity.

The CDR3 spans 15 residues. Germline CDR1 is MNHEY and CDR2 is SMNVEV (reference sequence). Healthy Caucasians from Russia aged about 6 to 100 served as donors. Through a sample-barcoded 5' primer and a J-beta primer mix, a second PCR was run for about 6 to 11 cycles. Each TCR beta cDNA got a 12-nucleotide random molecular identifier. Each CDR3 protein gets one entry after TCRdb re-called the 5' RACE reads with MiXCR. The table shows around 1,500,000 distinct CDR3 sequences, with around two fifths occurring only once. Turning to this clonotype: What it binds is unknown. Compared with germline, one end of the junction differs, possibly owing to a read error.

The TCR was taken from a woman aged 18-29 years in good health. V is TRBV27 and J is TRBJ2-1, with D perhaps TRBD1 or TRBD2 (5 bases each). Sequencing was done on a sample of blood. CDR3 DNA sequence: TGTGCCAGCAGTGTAGGGACGGACTTCTACAATGGGCAGTTCTTC. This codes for CASSVGTDFYNGQFF.